The text below deals with one T cell receptor (beta chain). Its cognate antigen has yet to be identified. Base qualities are not at hand, and no much larger clone is one base apart. The source of the sample is a study of early T cells in non-severe SARS-CoV-2 infection (dated by TCRdb to the early 2020s). Describing the broader study: Because TCR sequencing was done on bulk RNA from unsorted whole blood, the alpha and beta chains could not be paired.

Results and caveats for the whole study, not just this receptor: VDJdb matching was skewed toward anti-spike CD8 responses and likely underestimated virus-specific expansions, missing private and CD4 specificities.

A case-control design nested within a healthcare worker cohort in London, UK, was used, with weekly nasopharyngeal swab PCR tests and blood sampling performed. Healthcare workers were recruited between 23 and 31 March 2020, during the week of the UK lockdown, and were followed weekly for up to roughly 15 weeks. Library prep was done by 5' RACE. Sequencing took place on a NextSeq 500. Unique molecular identifiers were attached to individual cDNA molecules in the TCR library protocol so that sequencing error and PCR bias could be corrected. Both TCR alpha and beta chains were sequenced, and tight co-correlation was observed between alpha and beta sequence abundances in each sample. From the authors' description of their analysis: V gene, J gene and CDR3 annotation of TCR sequences was performed with Decombinator V4. TCRs were defined as expanded if a significant change between any two time points was detected under a Poisson model with p below 0.0001. Abundances of TCRs were expressed as counts per million after normalisation to the total number of TCRs sequenced in each sample. A search of VDJdb, accessed on 1 November 2021, was run for TCRs annotated to CMV, EBV and SARS-CoV-2, with TCRs annotated for multiple antigens excluded. The public reads were quality trimmed at Q25 with fastp and then assembled into clones with MiXCR by TCRdb, keeping productive beta chains. When rows share a CDR3 protein, they turn into one entry using the most common DNA and genes. The V and J calls and clone size are TCRdb's, not the authors'. The sample has roughly 75,000 distinct CDR3 sequences on record, about 12% of them singletons. The leading ten clones occupy approximately 3.6% of the sample.

Sequencing was done on a sample of whole blood. The sequence was collected from an adult who was a healthcare worker with PCR-confirmed SARS-CoV-2 infection or an uninfected control (not recorded which).

The nucleotide sequence is given as TGCAGCGTTGTACAGGGGGAGCATGGCTACACCTTC. It translates as CSVVQGEHGYTF. The sequence joins TRBV29-1 to TRBJ1-2, and TRBD1 aligns with 8 junction nucleotides. Ends trimmed: V by 4 bases, J by 6 bases; bases unmatched to a gene: 4. CDR1 and CDR2 are read off the germline V gene as SQVTM and ANQGSEA. The CDR3, from cysteine to phenylalanine, totals 12 residues. The kept DNA is CDR3 alone, 36 bases in frame from the first base. With the portions outside the CDR3 filled from the reference TRBV29-1 and TRBJ1-2 genes, the complete variable region becomes SAVISQKPSRDICQRGTSLTIQCQVDSQVTMMFWYRQQPGQSLTLIATANQGSEATYESGFVIDKFPISRPNLTFSTLTVSNMSPEDSSIYLCSVVQGEHGYTFGSGTRLTVV.